Each of the 25 T cell receptor beta chains below was sequenced from the same sample in a study of response to subunit inactivated influenza vaccine. TCRdb reprocessed the RT-PCR reads via MiXCR and lists one record per CDR3 protein. The repertoire holds about 830,000 distinct CDR3 sequences, with roughly 18% as singletons. The specimen was PBMCs from blood, collected roughly 5 days after vaccination. The receptor set was obtained from a man in his fifties or sixties who received an inactivated influenza vaccine.

This clonotype appeared many times. In DNA form, the CDR3 reads TGTGCCAGCAGCAGGGGGGACAGGCTCCCCTACGAGCAGTACTTC. Translation: CASSRGDRLPYEQYF. This sequence joins TRBV12-3 or TRBV12-4 and TRBJ2-7; TRBD1 aligns across 8 bases. The CDR3 length is 15 residues. V was pared by 6 bases and J by 2 bases, with 9 bases of the junction left unmatched.

The rearrangement uses TRBV27 and TRBJ2-7; weak D call: TRBD1 (6 bases). Germline CDR1 is MNHEY and CDR2 is SMNVEV (reference sequence). The CDR3 is 15 residues long. The ends were cut back, 5 bases at V and 0 bases at J, with 14 bases in the middle. The chain's CDR3 is CASSVQGSPSYEQYF. CDR3 coding DNA: TGTGCCAGCAGTGTACAGGGCTCGCCCTCCTACGAGCAGTACTTC.

This chain connects TRBV9 to TRBJ1-1; no reliable D call. V was pared by 4 bases and J by 1 base, with 11 bases between. There are 14 residues in the CDR3. Germline CDR1 reads SGDLS; CDR2 reads YYNGEE. The chain's CDR3 is CASSPIPKNTEAFF. Here the CDR3 DNA reads TGTGCCAGCAGCCCAATCCCAAAGAACACTGAAGCTTTCTTT. Using reference TRBV9 and TRBJ1-1 for the parts outside the CDR3, the full variable domain is DSGVTQTPKHLITATGQRVTLRCSPRSGDLSVYWYQQSLDQGLQFLIQYYNGEERAKGNILERFSAQQFPDLHSELNLSSLELGDSALYFCASSPIPKNTEAFFGQGTRLTVV.

CDR3: CSGWDRGAGETQYF. For the CDR3, the DNA is TGCAGCGGCTGGGACAGGGGGGCGGGAGAGACCCAGTACTTC. V gene TRBV29-1 combines with J gene TRBJ2-5, with 11 positions matching TRBD1. CDR3 length: 14 residues. Germline lookup yields CDR1 SQVTM and CDR2 ANQGSEA. The V segment lost 7 bases and the J segment 4 bases; nucleotides outside the gene matches: 8.

The rearrangement links TRBV12-3 or TRBV12-4 to TRBJ2-1, with 12 nucleotides matching TRBD1. After removal of 4 bases from V and 6 bases from J, the junction contained 4 bases not matched to a gene. The CDR3 is made up of 15 amino acids. CDR3 DNA: TGTGCCAGCAGTTCGTGGGACAGGGGGCTCAATGAGCAGTTCTTC. This encodes CASSSWDRGLNEQFF.

This clonotype was observed a few times. The rearrangement links TRBV5-1 to TRBJ2-7; 8 bases are shared with TRBD1. V gave up 4 bases and J gave up 4 bases; unmatched junction bases: 16. This CDR3 is built from 17 residues. Per germline, CDR1 SGHRS and CDR2 YFSETQ. CDR3: CASSQRRTGKGVYEQYF. The CDR3 coding sequence is TGCGCCAGCAGCCAAAGACGGACAGGGAAGGGGGTTTACGAGCAGTACTTC.

There are a few counts of this clonotype. The rearrangement joins TRBV5-6 to TRBJ1-2; weak D call: TRBD1 (5 bases). This CDR3 is built from 15 residues. The germline V gene encodes CDR1 SGHDT and CDR2 YYEEEE. Trimming took 1 base from V and 4 from J, leaving 14 bases between them. As DNA, the CDR3 is TGTGCCAGCAGCTTGATAAACCAGGGCGGCTATGGCTACACCTTC. Translated: CASSLINQGGYGYTF.

V is TRBV7-2 and J is TRBJ2-5; D possibly matches TRBD1 or TRBD2 (6 bases each). From germline, CDR1 is SGHTA and CDR2 FQGNSA. The V and J ends lost 0 bases and 7 bases respectively, with 12 bases between them. This CDR3 is 14 amino acids long. The CDR3 coding sequence is TGTGCCAGCAGCTTAGCGCCCGGGGGCGGGACCCAGTACTTC. This codes for CASSLAPGGGTQYF.

This rearrangement joins TRBV5-6 to TRBJ1-1; TRBD1 matches 10 bases. This CDR3 is built from 14 residues. J lost 1 base, V lost 3 bases, and 0 bases had no gene match. The germline gives CDR1 SGHDT, CDR2 YYEEEE. CDR3 nucleotides: TGTGCCAGCAGCTGGACAGGGGGGAACACTGAAGCTTTCTTT. Translated: CASSWTGGNTEAFF.

The V gene is TRBV30, the J gene TRBJ2-7; 9 bases match TRBD2. The V and J ends lost 2 bases and 4 bases, in that order; junction bases with no gene match: 12. Germline CDR1 reads GTSNPN; CDR2 reads SVGIG (reference sequence). The CDR3 sequence is 16 residues long. The CDR3 sequence: CAWSQSTSGYQYEQYF. DNA of the CDR3: TGTGCCTGGAGTCAATCAACTAGCGGGTACCAGTACGAGCAGTACTTC.

This clonotype was observed a handful of times. The chain combines TRBV3-1 with TRBJ1-6, with D uncertain. Germline loops: CDR1 LGHDT, CDR2 YNNKEL (reference sequence). The CDR3 is 15 residues long. V was cut by 0 bases and J by 7 bases, with 10 bases left in between. The CDR3 sequence: CASSQDGGVNSPLHF. In DNA form, the CDR3 reads TGTGCCAGCAGCCAAGATGGCGGGGTAAATTCACCCCTCCACTTT. The entire variable domain, with the rest obtained from reference TRBV3-1 and TRBJ1-6, is as follows: DTAVSQTPKYLVTQMGNDKSIKCEQNLGHDTMYWYKQDSKKFLKIMFSYNNKELIINETVPNRFSPKSPDKAHLNLHINSLELGDSAVYFCASSQDGGVNSPLHFGNGTRLTVT.

This clonotype was seen many times. The chain couples TRBV12-3 or TRBV12-4 to TRBJ2-4, with TRBD1 matching over 7 bases. The length of the CDR3 is 14 residues. J was trimmed by 7 bases and V by 3 bases; bases with no gene match: 6. Here the CDR3 reads CASSFPGTENIQYF. Written as DNA, the CDR3 is TGTGCCAGCAGTTTTCCCGGGACAGAGAACATTCAGTACTTC.

In this sample, this clonotype turned up a few times. Relative to the germline gene, one junction end is altered; a read error may explain this. V and J are TRBV6-2 or TRBV6-3 and TRBJ2-7; D not certain. The germline V gene has CDR1 MNHEY and CDR2 SVGEGT. The CDR3 has 16 residues. CDR3 coding DNA: TGTGCCAGCAGTTTCCCTCTTGGCCTAAACTCCCACGAGCAGTACTTC. It translates to CASSFPLGLNSHEQYF.

This clonotype occurred many times. The genes are TRBV24-1 and TRBJ1-2, with TRBD1 identical over 10 bases. Germline loops: CDR1 KGHDR, CDR2 SFDVKD. This CDR3 has 15 amino acids. With 3 bases clipped from V and 3 bases from J, the junction kept 3 bases outside the gene matches. The CDR3 DNA reads as TGTGCCACCAGTGATCGCGGACAGGGGGACTATGGCTACACCTTC. It specifies CATSDRGQGDYGYTF.

This chain uses TRBV3-1 with TRBJ2-7, with 12 bases identical to TRBD2. J gave up 0 bases and V 6 bases, and 3 bases lay outside the gene matches. CDR1 and CDR2 (germline): LGHDT, YNNKEL (reference sequence). This CDR3 is built from 15 residues. CDR3 coding DNA: TGTGCCAGCAGGCAGACTAGCGGGAGCTCCTACGAGCAGTACTTC. This sequence encodes CASRQTSGSSYEQYF.

This clonotype was recorded a few times. This chain connects TRBV29-1 to TRBJ2-3, with D possibly being TRBD1 (5 bases). The V and J ends lost 4 bases and 4 bases respectively, with 15 bases between them. This CDR3 has 14 amino acids. Per germline, CDR1 SQVTM and CDR2 ANQGSEA. CDR3 sequence (DNA): TGCAGCGTTGCGGGCAGGGTGAAGGCAGATACGCAGTATTTT. It codes for CSVAGRVKADTQYF.

This chain connects TRBV10-2 to TRBJ2-3; D possibly corresponds to TRBD2 (6 bases). The germline V gene has CDR1 WSHSY and CDR2 SAAADI. The CDR3 sequence is 19 residues long. Deletions cut 4 bases from V and 2 bases from J, with 25 bases between. The CDR3 sequence: CASSGFSKRRDSFTDTQYF. The CDR3 DNA reads as TGCGCCAGCAGTGGATTTTCCAAACGCCGGGACTCCTTCACAGATACGCAGTATTTT.

In its sample, this clonotype was seen a few times. The chain uses TRBV4-3 and TRBJ2-5; maybe TRBD2 (5 bases). V was pared by 0 bases and J by 7 bases, with 18 bases between. This CDR3 contains 16 residues. Germline CDR1 is LGHNA and CDR2 is YSLEER. The CDR3 sequence: CASSQEEGSAFGTQYF. For the CDR3, the DNA is TGCGCCAGCAGCCAAGAAGAGGGCAGCGCGTTCGGGACCCAGTACTTC.

The chain uses TRBV11-3 and TRBJ2-7; 7 nucleotides agree with TRBD2. From germline, CDR1 is SGHNT and CDR2 YENEEA. The trim removed 4 bases at V and 5 bases at J, leaving 11 bases unmatched. The CDR3 runs to 15 residues. DNA of the CDR3: TGTGCCAGCAGCTCGGGAGGTTACCAAGGCAACGAGCAGTACTTC. Encoded protein: CASSSGGYQGNEQYF. The full variable domain, in which reference TRBV11-3 and TRBJ2-7 provide the parts outside the CDR3, is EAGVVQSPRYKIIEKKQPVAFWCNPISGHNTLYWYLQNLGQGPELLIRYENEEAVDDSQLPKDRFSAERLKGVDSTLKIQPAELGDSAVYLCASSSGGYQGNEQYFGPGTRLTVT.

This clonotype was counted between two and nine times. The CDR3: CSARVPGPQYF. CDR3 bases: TGCAGTGCTAGAGTTCCGGGGCCTCAGTACTTC. The chain joins TRBV20-1 to TRBJ2-5; either TRBD1 or TRBD2 may supply D (5 bases each). The CDR3 is 11 residues long. V shed 1 base and J shed 11 bases, with 11 bases lying between them. Germline CDR1 reads DFQATT; CDR2 reads SNEGSKA (reference sequence).

This clonotype was seen at least ten times. The chain joins TRBV10-3 to TRBJ2-3, with a weak D call TRBD2 (5 bases). CDR3 length: 12 residues. V was shortened by 4 bases and J by 8 bases, with 10 bases between the two germline ends. Germline loops: CDR1 ENHRY, CDR2 SYGVKD. CDR3 DNA: TGTGCCATCAGTGCGGACTTGGGTACGCAGTATTTT. It translates to CAISADLGTQYF.

The chain recombines TRBV4-1 with TRBJ2-7; 7 positions match TRBD1. Germline trimming cut 6 bases from V and 5 bases from J; bases unmatched to any gene: 19. The CDR3 covers 17 residues. The germline V gene encodes CDR1 MGHRA and CDR2 YSYEKL. DNA for the CDR3: TGCGCCAGCAGACCCCGGGGTGACAAACAGGGGCCCGACGAGCAGTACTTC. Its translation: CASRPRGDKQGPDEQYF.

V usage is TRBV3-1 and J usage is TRBJ2-7, with D possibly being TRBD1 (6 bases). The CDR3 has 13 amino acids. CDR1 is LGHDT, CDR2 YNNKEL, per germline (reference sequence). With 5 bases removed from V and 3 bases from J, the gap between germline ends came to 11 bases. CDR3 bases: TGTGCCAGCAGCGTTGGCAGGGGCTACGAGCAGTACTTC. Its protein is CASSVGRGYEQYF.

The V call is TRBV6-2 or TRBV6-3, the J call TRBJ2-7; TRBD1 matches 9 bases. Germline V CDR1 and CDR2: MNHEY, SVGEGT. Trimming took 6 bases from V and 4 from J; bases not matched to a gene: 19. The CDR3 has 18 residues. Here the CDR3 DNA reads TGTGCCAGCAGAACTTATCGGGACAGGGTTGGGACAAGTTACGAGCAGTACTTC. It yields the protein CASRTYRDRVGTSYEQYF.

This clonotype was observed at least ten times. The rearrangement uses TRBV12-3 or TRBV12-4 and TRBJ2-7; TRBD1 aligns across 9 bases. The CDR3 runs to 14 residues. V shed 3 bases, J shed 5 bases, and the junction held 5 bases outside the gene matches. The CDR3: CASSFGGTGHEQYF. CDR3 DNA: TGTGCCAGCAGTTTTGGGGGGACAGGGCACGAGCAGTACTTC.